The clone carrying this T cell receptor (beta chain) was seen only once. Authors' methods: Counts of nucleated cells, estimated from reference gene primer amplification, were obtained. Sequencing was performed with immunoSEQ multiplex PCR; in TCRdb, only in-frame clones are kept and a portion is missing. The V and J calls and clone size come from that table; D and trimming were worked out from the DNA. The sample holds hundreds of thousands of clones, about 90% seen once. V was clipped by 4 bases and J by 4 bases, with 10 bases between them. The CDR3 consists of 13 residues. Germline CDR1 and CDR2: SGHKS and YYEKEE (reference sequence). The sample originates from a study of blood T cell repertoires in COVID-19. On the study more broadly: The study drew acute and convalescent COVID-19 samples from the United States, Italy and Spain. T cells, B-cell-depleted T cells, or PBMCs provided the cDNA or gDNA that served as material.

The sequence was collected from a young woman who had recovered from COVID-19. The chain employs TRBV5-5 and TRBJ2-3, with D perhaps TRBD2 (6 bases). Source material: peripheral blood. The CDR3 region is CASSVTSSDTQYF. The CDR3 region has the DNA TGTGCCAGCAGCGTGACTAGTTCAGATACGCAGTATTTT.